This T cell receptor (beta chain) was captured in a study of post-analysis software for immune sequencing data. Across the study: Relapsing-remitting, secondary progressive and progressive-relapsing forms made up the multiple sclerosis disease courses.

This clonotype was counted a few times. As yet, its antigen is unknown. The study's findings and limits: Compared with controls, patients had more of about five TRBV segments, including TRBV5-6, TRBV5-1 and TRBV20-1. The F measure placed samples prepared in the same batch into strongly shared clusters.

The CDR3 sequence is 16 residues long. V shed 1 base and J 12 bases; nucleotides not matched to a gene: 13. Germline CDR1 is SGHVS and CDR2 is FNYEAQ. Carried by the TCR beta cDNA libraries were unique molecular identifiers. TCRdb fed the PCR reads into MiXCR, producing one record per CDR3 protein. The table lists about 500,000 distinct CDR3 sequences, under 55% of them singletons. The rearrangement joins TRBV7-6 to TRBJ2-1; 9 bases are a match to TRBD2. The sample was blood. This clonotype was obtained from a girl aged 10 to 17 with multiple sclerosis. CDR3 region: CASSLGLLAGGDGQFF. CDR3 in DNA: TGTGCCAGCAGCTTAGGACTACTGGCGGGAGGGGATGGGCAGTTCTTC. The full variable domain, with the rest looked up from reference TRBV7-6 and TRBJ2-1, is GAGVSQSPRYKVTKRGQDVALRCDPISGHVSLYWYRQALGQGPEFLTYFNYEAQQDKSGLPNDRFSAERPEGSISTLTIQRTEQRDSAMYRCASSLGLLAGGDGQFFGPGTRLTVL.